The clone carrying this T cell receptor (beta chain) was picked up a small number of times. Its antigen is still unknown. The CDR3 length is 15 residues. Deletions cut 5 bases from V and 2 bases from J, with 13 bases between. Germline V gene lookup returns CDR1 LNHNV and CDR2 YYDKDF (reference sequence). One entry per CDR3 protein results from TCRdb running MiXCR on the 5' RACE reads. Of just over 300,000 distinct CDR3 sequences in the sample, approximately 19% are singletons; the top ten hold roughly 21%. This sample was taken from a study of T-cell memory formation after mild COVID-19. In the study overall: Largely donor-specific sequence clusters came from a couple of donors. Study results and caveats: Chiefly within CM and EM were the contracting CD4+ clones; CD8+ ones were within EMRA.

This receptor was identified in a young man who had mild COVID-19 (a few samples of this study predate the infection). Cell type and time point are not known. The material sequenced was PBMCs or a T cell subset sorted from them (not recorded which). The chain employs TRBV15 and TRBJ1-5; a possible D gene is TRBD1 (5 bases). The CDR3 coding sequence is TGTGCCACCAGCCATTTCAGGGCGGGCAATCAGCCCCAGCATTTT. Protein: CATSHFRAGNQPQHF.